The 4 T cell receptor beta chains below were found in one sample sequenced in a study of T cell changes during pregnancy in multiple sclerosis. The data were produced by immunoSEQ multiplex PCR, yet TCRdb's version contains in-frame clones alone and is incomplete. The data hold around 62,000 clones, with 80% to 90% observed a single time. The sequencing here drew on peripheral blood, taken in the first trimester of pregnancy. The receptors shown here come from a female donor with multiple sclerosis, enrolled in a pregnancy study.

Regarding this clone: The junction departs from the called germline gene at one end, perhaps through a read error. This sequence joins TRBV7-2 and TRBJ1-2; D remains ambiguous. The germline V gene encodes CDR1 SGHTA and CDR2 FQGNSA. The length of the CDR3 is 12 residues. The CDR3 region has the DNA TGTGCCAGCAGCCCAGGCCCCGGTCCAGCCGCCTTC. It yields the protein CASSPGPGPAAF.

For the CDR3, the DNA is TGTGCCATCAATGCGGGACAGGAATCCTACGAGCAGTACTTC. Translating gives CAINAGQESYEQYF. The V gene is TRBV10-3, the J gene TRBJ2-7; 8 positions agree with TRBD1. The J segment lost 1 base and the V segment lost 7 bases, leaving 6 bases of the junction unmatched. CDR1 and CDR2 (germline): ENHRY, SYGVKD. This CDR3 contains 14 residues.

V and J are TRBV14 and TRBJ2-7; D may be TRBD2 (5 bases). Trimming cost V 5 bases and J 0 bases, with 17 bases left between them. The CDR3 length is 16 residues. Germline V lookup: CDR1 SGHDN, CDR2 FVKESK. Here the CDR3 DNA reads TGTGCCAGCAGCGAGGCGGGTGGTTTCTTCTCCTACGAGCAGTACTTC. Its translation: CASSEAGGFFSYEQYF.

This clone was picked up one time. The V and J genes are TRBV2 and TRBJ2-7; TRBD2 agrees at 9 bases. V lost 3 bases, J lost 12 bases, and 12 bases stayed unmatched. From germline, CDR1 is SNHLY and CDR2 FYNNEI. The length of the CDR3 is 14 residues. The CDR3 sequence: CASSDLRSSGNAYF. As DNA, the CDR3 is TGTGCCAGCAGTGACCTTAGGTCTAGCGGGAATGCGTACTTC.